These T cell receptor beta chains were read from a single sample in a study of beta chain features in type 1 diabetes. Clones were read by immunoSEQ multiplex PCR, and TCRdb kept only the in-frame ones, dropping some. In the table there are about 640,000 clones, 9.5% to 15% of which are singletons. The sample consisted of naive CD4+ T cells from blood. Receptor source: a man aged 25-45 years with type 1 diabetes. CDR3s include the opening cysteine and the closing phenylalanine or tryptophan. D genes are given only for firm matches. Expanded clones get a size class; other rows say once, few or many, or leave the size out.

j_gene	v_gene	d_gene	abundance	CDR3aa
TRBJ1-6	TRBV7-8	TRBD1	.	CASSSWTGEGTPLHF
TRBJ2-1	TRBV19	.	few	CASSMGVGQEFF
TRBJ1-5	TRBV9	.	.	CASSVGGYGQPQHF
TRBJ2-5	TRBV5-1	TRBD1	.	CASSLGAGGTETQYF
TRBJ2-3	TRBV7-9	TRBD1	.	CASSQGGTGHTDTQYF
TRBJ1-2	TRBV25-1	.	.	CASSEYEWSGYTF
TRBJ1-5	TRBV6-5	.	.	CASSPDTYQPQHF
TRBJ2-7	TRBV6-6	TRBD1	few	CASSAPGQYEQYF
TRBJ1-2	TRBV29-1	TRBD1	.	CSGVQGGDGYTF
TRBJ1-6	TRBV5-1	.	few	CASSGGGTDNSPLHF
TRBJ1-4	TRBV29-1	TRBD1	.	CSAKQGAKYEFF
TRBJ2-7	TRBV18	TRBD1	.	CASSQLQGAAEYEQYF
TRBJ1-2	TRBV4-2	.	.	CASSQEDRPKLTF
TRBJ2-3	TRBV6-5	.	.	CASSYSWGATDTQYF
TRBJ1-5	TRBV29-1	.	few	CSVGEADPWRSTQPQHF
TRBJ2-5	TRBV4-3	.	few	CASSQEQLQETQYF
TRBJ2-3	TRBV14	.	few	CASGKTDTQYF
TRBJ1-1	TRBV14	.	few	CASSQVGGSTEAFF
TRBJ2-2	TRBV5-1	TRBD2	.	CASSLTSGGTAELFF
TRBJ2-1	TRBV14	.	.	CASSQEGVSLNEQFF
TRBJ2-5	TRBV19	TRBD1	.	CASSINGFIGDRGRETQYF
TRBJ2-7	TRBV6-1	.	.	CASVNLQGSYEQYF
TRBJ2-2	TRBV7-2	.	.	CASRPGATGELFF
TRBJ1-1	TRBV6-5	.	few	CASSYSQQLNTEAFF
TRBJ1-1	TRBV6-1	.	few	CASSEVPIRLAEAFF
TRBJ2-3	TRBV29-1	TRBD2	.	CSAASGGSEGDTQYF
TRBJ2-1	TRBV27	.	few	CASSSGPTYNEQFF